This T cell receptor beta chain was identified in a study of T cell responses to AZD1222 COVID-19 vaccine. Study results and caveats: Unmutated regions of variants are reportedly targeted by nearly half of spike-specific TCRs. Females outnumbered males among donors, who were mostly white British; clonal diversity was possibly underestimated.

CDR1 is MDHEN, CDR2 SYDVKM, per germline. This CDR3 has 14 residues. V dropped 10 bases and J dropped 2; count of bases not matched to a gene: 11. Profiled with immunoSEQ multiplex PCR; TCRdb holds only in-frame clones, not every one. The table has some 120,000 clones, around 82% seen once. This clone has just a few counts. The antigen remains unidentified. The origin of this receptor is an adult in good health. The V call is TRBV28, the J call TRBJ2-7, with TRBD1 identical over 7 bases. The sequencing here drew on peripheral blood, taken on day 0 of AZD1222 vaccination. The CDR3 DNA reads TGTGCCAACTCGGACAGGAGAATCCCCTACGAGCAGTACTTC. It yields the protein CANSDRRIPYEQYF.